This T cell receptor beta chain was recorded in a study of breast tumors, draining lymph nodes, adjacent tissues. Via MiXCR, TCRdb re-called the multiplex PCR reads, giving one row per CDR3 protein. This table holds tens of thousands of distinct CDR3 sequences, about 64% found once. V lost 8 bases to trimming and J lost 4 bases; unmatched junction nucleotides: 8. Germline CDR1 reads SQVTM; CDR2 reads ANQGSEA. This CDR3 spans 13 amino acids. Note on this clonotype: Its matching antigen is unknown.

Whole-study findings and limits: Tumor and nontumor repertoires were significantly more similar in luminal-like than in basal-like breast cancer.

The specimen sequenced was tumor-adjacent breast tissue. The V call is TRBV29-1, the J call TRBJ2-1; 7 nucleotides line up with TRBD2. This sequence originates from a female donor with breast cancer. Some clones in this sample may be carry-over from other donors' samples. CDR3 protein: CSLTSTPYNEQFF. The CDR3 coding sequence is TGCAGCTTGACTAGCACTCCTTACAATGAGCAGTTCTTC.